This T cell receptor beta chain was sequenced for a study of T cell repertoires in cytomegalovirus infection. Study-level information: Well-studied HLA-B-restricted CMV epitopes were used in the study alongside recently identified HLA-C-restricted ones. A matching HLA type, together with CMV infection, was signaled by public TCR beta signatures. Study-level findings and limits: Within the response measured ex vivo, HLA-C-restricted CMV-specific TCR beta clonotypes were dominant. Summed public TCR beta family frequency identified CMV carriers bearing the relevant HLA.

This clonotype came up a few times. What it binds is unknown. CDR1 MNHEY and CDR2 SVGEGT come from the germline V gene. V dropped 6 bases and J dropped 15 bases, with 33 bases sitting between them. This CDR3 comprises 17 residues. From the reads, TCRdb called clonotypes with MiXCR, one entry per CDR3 protein. This table has about 920,000 distinct CDR3 sequences, roughly a third appearing once. The receptor comes from a human donor in good health (CMV status not recorded). Some clones in this sample may be carry-over from other donors' samples. The chain recombines TRBV6-2 or TRBV6-3 with TRBJ2-1; D uncertain. The source was cultured CD8+ T cells from PBMCs, collected from culture after CMV antigen stimulation. The CDR3 DNA is TGTGCCAGCAGCCAAACCGCCCGGGCGTCTGAGCACATCAGTCGGTTCTTC. As protein: CASSQTARASEHISRFF.